This T cell receptor (beta chain) was profiled in a study of shared clonotypes between healthy human individuals. Only in-frame clones appear in the TCRdb table, and some are missing; sequencing was by immunoSEQ multiplex PCR. The table includes some 2,400,000 clones, approximately 94% detected once. This CDR3 has 12 amino acids. CDR1 and CDR2 from the germline V gene are SGHRS and YFSETQ. Trimming removed 3 bases from V and 6 bases from J, with 9 bases in between. A note on this clone: The sample has other DNA sequences that encode this CDR3 too.

The V gene is TRBV5-1, the J gene TRBJ1-1; tentatively, D is TRBD1 (6 bases). The sequenced sample was naive CD4+ T cells sorted from blood. As for subset: CD45RA+ positively selected. The source is a man aged 18 to 29 in good health. The CDR3 loop is CASSSQGPEAFF. The DNA for the CDR3 is TGCGCCAGCAGCTCACAGGGACCTGAAGCTTTCTTT.